This T cell receptor (beta chain) was identified in a study of T-cell reconstitution after alpha-beta-depleted transplantation in children. Germline CDR1 is DFQATT and CDR2 is SNEGSKA (reference sequence). V gave up 6 bases and J gave up 0 bases, with 8 bases separating them. The CDR3 is made up of 12 amino acids. Ten or more counts support this clonotype. As it was prepared, the TCRbeta library received unique molecular identifiers. TCRdb recomputed calls from the PCR reads with MiXCR, one row per CDR3 protein. The repertoire holds about 160,000 distinct CDR3 sequences, with around 10% as singletons.

The source is a boy aged 2 to 10 with acute myeloid leukemia, due to receive a stem cell transplant. Sequenced here: PBMCs, sampled before TCRalphabeta/CD19-depleted stem cell transplant. This chain links TRBV20-1 with TRBJ1-1; no clear D gene. CDR3 DNA sequence: TGCAGTGCCGACCGATTGAACACTGAAGCTTTCTTT. As protein: CSADRLNTEAFF.